This TCR beta chain was sequenced in a study of blood T cell repertoires in COVID-19. Study-wide background: Sites in the United States, Italy and Spain provided acute and convalescent COVID-19 samples. T cells, B-cell-depleted T cells, or PBMCs supplied cDNA or gDNA.

In this sample, this clone turned up once. The CDR3 has 11 amino acids. The germline V and J ends were trimmed by 3 bases and 6 bases, with 9 bases remaining between them. Germline CDR1 reads DFQATT; CDR2 reads SNEGSKA (reference sequence). Sequencing was performed with immunoSEQ multiplex PCR; in TCRdb, only in-frame clones are kept and a portion is missing. The sample has 210,000 or so clones, roughly 88% seen once. Material: peripheral blood. This chain uses TRBV20-1 with TRBJ2-7, with D tentatively TRBD2 (6 bases). The source of this sequence is a woman aged 40-49 years who had recovered from COVID-19. CDR3: CSARTGVEQYF. The CDR3 coding sequence is TGCAGTGCTAGGACGGGGGTCGAGCAGTACTTC.